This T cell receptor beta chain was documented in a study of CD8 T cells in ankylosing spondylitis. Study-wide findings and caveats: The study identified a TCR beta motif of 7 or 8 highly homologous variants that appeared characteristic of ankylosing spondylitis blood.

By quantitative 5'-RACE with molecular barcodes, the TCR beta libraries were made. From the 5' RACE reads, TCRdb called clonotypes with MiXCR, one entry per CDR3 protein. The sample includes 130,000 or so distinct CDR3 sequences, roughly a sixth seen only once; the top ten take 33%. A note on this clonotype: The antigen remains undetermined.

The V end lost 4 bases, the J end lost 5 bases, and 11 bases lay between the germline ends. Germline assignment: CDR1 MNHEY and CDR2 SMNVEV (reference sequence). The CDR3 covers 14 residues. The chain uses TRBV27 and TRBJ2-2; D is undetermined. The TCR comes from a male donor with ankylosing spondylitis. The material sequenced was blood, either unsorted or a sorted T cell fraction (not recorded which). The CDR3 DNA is TGTGCCAGCAGTTGGGCGTCTAGGACCGGGGAGCTGTTTTTT. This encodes CASSWASRTGELFF.